This TCR beta chain was recovered during a study of Graves' ophthalmopathy and Graves' hyperthyroidism. Turning to this clonotype: Its antigen remains unknown.

Study-wide findings and caveats: In predicting ophthalmopathy progression, the model reached 70.59% sensitivity and 72.22% specificity.

Amplification of TCR beta CDR3 regions used RNA transcripts. HTBI primers were employed in first-round RT-PCR, then a second-round multiplex PCR followed. TCRdb reprocessed the multiplex PCR reads via MiXCR and lists one record per CDR3 protein. The sample lists over a million distinct CDR3 sequences, approximately 35% seen once, with 11% in the top ten. V shed 1 base and J shed 12 bases, with 21 bases lying between them. Per germline, CDR1 LNHNV and CDR2 YYDKDF (reference sequence). The CDR3 is made up of 15 amino acids. Patients in the hyperthyroidism group, adults aged 18 to 65, were newly diagnosed, under 2 months' duration.

The clonotype comes from an adult man with Graves' hyperthyroidism. Sequencing used peripheral blood or thyroid tissue (not recorded which). The V gene is TRBV15, the J gene TRBJ1-2; D is ambiguous. This chain's CDR3 is CATSRVGPTSSGNTF. The CDR3 nucleotides are TGTGCCACCAGCAGAGTAGGCCCCACGAGCTCTGGAAACACCTTC.